This entry is about one T cell receptor beta chain. The record originates from a study of blood T cell repertoires in COVID-19. On the study more broadly: There were acute and convalescent COVID-19 samples, and they came from the United States, Italy and Spain. The analysed material was cDNA or gDNA that came from T cells, B-cell-depleted T cells, or PBMCs.

From germline, CDR1 is SGHRS and CDR2 YFSETQ. Losses at the gene ends were 4 bases for V and 7 bases for J; bases not matched to a gene: 6. The CDR3 length is 14 residues. Under the authors' procedure: Amplification from reference gene primers served as the basis for estimated nucleated cell counts. The table came from immunoSEQ multiplex PCR; TCRdb's copy has only in-frame clones and leaves some out. The V and J calls and clone size were taken over from that table, and D and trimming were inferred from the DNA. The sample consists of more than 200,000 clones, roughly nine tenths of them appearing once.

The J gene is TRBJ2-7, the V gene TRBV5-1, with 12 nucleotides matching TRBD1. The sample was peripheral blood. The clonotype comes from a woman aged 50 to 60 with acute or convalescent COVID-19. The CDR3 nucleotides read TGCGCCAGCAGCGCGGGACAGGGGGCGGAGGAGCAGTACTTC. Protein: CASSAGQGAEEQYF. The entire variable domain, with the rest obtained from reference TRBV5-1 and TRBJ2-7, is as follows: KAGVTQTPRYLIKTRGQQVTLSCSPISGHRSVSWYQQTPGQGLQFLFEYFSETQRNKGNFPGRFSGRQFSNSRSEMNVSTLELGDSALYLCASSAGQGAEEQYFGPGTRLTVT.